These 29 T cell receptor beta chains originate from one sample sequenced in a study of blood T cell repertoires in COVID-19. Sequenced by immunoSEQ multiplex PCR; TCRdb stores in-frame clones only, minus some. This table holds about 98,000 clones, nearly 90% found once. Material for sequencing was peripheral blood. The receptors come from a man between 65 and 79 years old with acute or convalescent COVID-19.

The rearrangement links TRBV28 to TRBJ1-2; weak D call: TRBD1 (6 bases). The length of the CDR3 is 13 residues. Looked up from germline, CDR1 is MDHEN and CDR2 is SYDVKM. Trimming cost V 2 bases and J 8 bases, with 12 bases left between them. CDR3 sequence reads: CASSLLGARGYTF. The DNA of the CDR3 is TGTGCCAGCAGTTTACTGGGGGCTAGGGGCTACACCTTC.

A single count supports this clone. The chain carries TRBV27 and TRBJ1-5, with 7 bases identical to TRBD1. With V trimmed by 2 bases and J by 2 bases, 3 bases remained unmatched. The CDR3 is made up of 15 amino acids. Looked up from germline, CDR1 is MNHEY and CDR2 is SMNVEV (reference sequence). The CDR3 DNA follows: TGTGCCAGCAGTTTAGAGGGGGCTGGCAATCAGCCCCAGCATTTT. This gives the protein CASSLEGAGNQPQHF.

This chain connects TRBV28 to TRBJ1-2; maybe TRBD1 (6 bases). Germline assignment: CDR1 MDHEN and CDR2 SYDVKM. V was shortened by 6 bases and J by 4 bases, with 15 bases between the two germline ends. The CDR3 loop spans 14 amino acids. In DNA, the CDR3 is TGTGCCAGCAGCCCTGGACAGCAGATCTATGGCTACACCTTC. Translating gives CASSPGQQIYGYTF.

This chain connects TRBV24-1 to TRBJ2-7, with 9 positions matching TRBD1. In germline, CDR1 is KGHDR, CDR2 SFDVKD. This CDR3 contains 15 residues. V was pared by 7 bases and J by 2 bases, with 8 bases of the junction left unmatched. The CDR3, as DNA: TGTGCCACCAGAGACAGACACAGGGGGCCCTACGAGCAGTACTTC. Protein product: CATRDRHRGPYEQYF.

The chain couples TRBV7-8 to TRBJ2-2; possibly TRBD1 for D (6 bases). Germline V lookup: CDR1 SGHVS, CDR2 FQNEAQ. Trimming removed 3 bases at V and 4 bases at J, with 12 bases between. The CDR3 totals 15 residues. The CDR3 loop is CASSFRGLGTGELFF. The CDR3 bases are TGTGCCAGCAGCTTCAGGGGCCTGGGCACCGGGGAGCTGTTTTTT.

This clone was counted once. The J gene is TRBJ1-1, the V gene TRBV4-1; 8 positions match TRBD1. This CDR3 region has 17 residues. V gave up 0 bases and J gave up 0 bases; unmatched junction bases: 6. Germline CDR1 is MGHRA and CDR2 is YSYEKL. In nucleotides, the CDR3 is TGCGCCAGCAGCCAAGAGGGCAGGGGGCTGTTGAACACTGAAGCTTTCTTT. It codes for CASSQEGRGLLNTEAFF.

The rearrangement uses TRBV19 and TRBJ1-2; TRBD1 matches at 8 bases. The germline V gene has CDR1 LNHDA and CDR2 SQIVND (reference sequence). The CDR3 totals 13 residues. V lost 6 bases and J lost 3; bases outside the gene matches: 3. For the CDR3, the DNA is TGTGCCAGTAGCCTGACAGGGGACTATGGCTACACCTTC. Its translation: CASSLTGDYGYTF.

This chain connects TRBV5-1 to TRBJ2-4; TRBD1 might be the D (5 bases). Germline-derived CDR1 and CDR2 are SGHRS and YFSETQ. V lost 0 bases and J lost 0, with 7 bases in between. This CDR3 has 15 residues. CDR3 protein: CASSLEGIAKNIQYF. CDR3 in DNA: TGCGCCAGCAGCTTGGAGGGGATAGCCAAAAACATTCAGTACTTC.

DNA of the CDR3: TGTGCCAGCAGCCAACGGCCGGGCTATGGCTACACCTTC. It yields the protein CASSQRPGYGYTF. This chain links TRBV14 with TRBJ1-2; D call uncertain. Looked up from germline, CDR1 is SGHDN and CDR2 is FVKESK. Trimming stripped 2 bases from V and 4 bases from J, with 8 bases between. The CDR3 extends over 13 amino acids.

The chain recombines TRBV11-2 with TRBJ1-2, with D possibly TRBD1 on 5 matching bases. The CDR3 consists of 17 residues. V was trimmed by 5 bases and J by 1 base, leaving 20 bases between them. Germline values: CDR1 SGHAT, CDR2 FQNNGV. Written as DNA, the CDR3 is TGTGCCAGCAGCCCTAGCCCCAAAACGGGGGTTAACTATGGCTACACCTTC. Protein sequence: CASSPSPKTGVNYGYTF.

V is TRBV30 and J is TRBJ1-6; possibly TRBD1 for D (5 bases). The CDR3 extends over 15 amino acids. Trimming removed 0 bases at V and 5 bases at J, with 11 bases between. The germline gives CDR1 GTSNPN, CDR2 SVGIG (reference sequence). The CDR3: CAWSVGPQDNSPLHF. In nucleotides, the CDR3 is TGTGCCTGGAGTGTAGGGCCACAGGATAATTCACCCCTCCACTTT.

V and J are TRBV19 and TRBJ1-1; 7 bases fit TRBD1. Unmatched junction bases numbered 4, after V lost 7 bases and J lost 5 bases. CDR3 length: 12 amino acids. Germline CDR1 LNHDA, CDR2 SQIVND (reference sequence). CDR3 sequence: CASTYRGTEAFF. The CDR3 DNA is TGTGCCAGTACATACAGGGGTACTGAAGCTTTCTTT.

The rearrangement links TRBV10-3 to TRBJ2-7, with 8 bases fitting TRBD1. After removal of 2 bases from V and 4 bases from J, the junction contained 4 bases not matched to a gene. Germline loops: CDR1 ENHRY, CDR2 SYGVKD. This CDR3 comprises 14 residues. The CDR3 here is CAISEGQGLYEQYV. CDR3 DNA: TGTGCCATCAGTGAGGGACAGGGTTTGTACGAGCAGTACGTC.

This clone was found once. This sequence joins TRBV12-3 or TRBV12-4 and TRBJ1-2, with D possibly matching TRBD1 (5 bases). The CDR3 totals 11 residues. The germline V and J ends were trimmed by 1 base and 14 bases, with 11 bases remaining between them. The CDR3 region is CASSLGRGGTF. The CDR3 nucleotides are TGTGCCAGCAGTTTAGGGCGTGGGGGGACCTTC.

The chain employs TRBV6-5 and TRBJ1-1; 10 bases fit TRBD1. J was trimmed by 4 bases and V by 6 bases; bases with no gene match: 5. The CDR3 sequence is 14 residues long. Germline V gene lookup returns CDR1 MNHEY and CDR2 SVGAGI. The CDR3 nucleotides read TGTGCCAGCAGGACAGGGGGCGCCGGCACTGAAGCTTTCTTT. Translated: CASRTGGAGTEAFF.

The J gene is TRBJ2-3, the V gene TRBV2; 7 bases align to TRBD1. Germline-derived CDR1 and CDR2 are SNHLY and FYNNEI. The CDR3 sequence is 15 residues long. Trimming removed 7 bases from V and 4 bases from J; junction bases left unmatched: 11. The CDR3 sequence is CASTPQTGQADTQYF. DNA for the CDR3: TGTGCCAGCACGCCCCAGACAGGGCAGGCAGATACGCAGTATTTT.

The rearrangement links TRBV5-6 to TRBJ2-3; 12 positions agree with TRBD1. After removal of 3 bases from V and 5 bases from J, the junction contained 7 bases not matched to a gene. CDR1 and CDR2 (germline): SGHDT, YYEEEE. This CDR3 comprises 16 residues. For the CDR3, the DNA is TGTGCCAGCAGCTCGCAGGGGACAGGGGGCTTAGATACGCAGTATTTT. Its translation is CASSSQGTGGLDTQYF.

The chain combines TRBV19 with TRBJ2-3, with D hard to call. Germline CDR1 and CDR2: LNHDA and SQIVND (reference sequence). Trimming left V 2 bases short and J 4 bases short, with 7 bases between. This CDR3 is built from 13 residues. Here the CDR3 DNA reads TGTGCCAGTAGTATATCTATCTCAGATACGCAGTATTTT. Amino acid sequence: CASSISISDTQYF.

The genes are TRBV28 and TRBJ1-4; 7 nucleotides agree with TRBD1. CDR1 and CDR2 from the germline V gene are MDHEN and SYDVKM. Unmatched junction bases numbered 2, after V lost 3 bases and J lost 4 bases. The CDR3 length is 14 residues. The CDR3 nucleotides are TGTGCCAGCAGTTTGGGGACAGATAATGAAAAACTGTTTTTT. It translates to CASSLGTDNEKLFF.

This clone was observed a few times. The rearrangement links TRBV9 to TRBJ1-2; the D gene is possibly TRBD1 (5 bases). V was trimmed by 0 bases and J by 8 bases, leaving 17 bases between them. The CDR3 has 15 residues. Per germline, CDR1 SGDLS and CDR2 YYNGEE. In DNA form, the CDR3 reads TGTGCCAGCAGCGTAGAGATGGGGCAGGGCGCAGGCTACACCTTC. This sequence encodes CASSVEMGQGAGYTF.

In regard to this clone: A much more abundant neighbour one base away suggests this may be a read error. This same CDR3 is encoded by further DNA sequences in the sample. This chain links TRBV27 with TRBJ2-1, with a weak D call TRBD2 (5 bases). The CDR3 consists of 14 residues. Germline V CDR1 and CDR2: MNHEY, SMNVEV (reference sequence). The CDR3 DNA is TGTGCCAGCAGTTCGGGGAGCTCCTATAATGAGCAGTTCTTC. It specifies CASSSGSSYNEQFF.

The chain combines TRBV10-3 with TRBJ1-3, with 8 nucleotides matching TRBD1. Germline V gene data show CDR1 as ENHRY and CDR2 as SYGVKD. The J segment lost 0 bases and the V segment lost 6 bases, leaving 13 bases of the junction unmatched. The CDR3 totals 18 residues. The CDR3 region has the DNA TGTGCCATCAGCCTTACCCCGGGACAGGCGATCTCTGGAAACACCATATATTTT. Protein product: CAISLTPGQAISGNTIYF.

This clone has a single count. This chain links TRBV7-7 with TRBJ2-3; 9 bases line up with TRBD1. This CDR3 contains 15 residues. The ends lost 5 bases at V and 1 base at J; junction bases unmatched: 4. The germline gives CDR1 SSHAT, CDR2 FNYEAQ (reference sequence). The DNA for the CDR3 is TGTGCCAGCAGCCCGAGGACAGGGGGCACAGATACGCAGTATTTT. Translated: CASSPRTGGTDTQYF.

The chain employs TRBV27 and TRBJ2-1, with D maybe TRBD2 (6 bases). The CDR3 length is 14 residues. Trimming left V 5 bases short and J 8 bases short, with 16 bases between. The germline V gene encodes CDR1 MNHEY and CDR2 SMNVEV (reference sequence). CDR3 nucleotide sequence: TGTGCCAGCAGTCCCCCCGGGGGATGGGATGAGCAGTTCTTC. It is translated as CASSPPGGWDEQFF.

This CDR3 reads CASTLSGSTDTQYF. In DNA form, the CDR3 reads TGTGCCAGCACGTTAAGCGGTAGCACAGATACGCAGTATTTT. The chain links TRBV2 to TRBJ2-3; possibly TRBD2 for D (5 bases). Germline assignment: CDR1 SNHLY and CDR2 FYNNEI. The CDR3 sequence is 14 residues long. Trimming pared 7 bases from V and 0 bases from J, leaving 11 bases between.

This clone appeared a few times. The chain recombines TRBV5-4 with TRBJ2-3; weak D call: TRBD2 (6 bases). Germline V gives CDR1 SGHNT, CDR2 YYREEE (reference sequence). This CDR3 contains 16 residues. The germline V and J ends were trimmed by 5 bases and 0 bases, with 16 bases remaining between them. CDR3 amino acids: CASSCTSSPSTDTQYF. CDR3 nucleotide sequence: TGTGCCAGCAGTTGTACTAGCTCACCTAGCACAGATACGCAGTATTTT.

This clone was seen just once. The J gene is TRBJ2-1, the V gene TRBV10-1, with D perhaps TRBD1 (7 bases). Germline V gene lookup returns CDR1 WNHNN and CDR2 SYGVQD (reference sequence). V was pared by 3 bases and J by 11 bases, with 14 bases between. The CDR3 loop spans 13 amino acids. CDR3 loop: CASSDRQGGQQFF. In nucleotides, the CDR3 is TGCGCCAGCAGTGATAGACAGGGAGGCCAGCAGTTCTTC.

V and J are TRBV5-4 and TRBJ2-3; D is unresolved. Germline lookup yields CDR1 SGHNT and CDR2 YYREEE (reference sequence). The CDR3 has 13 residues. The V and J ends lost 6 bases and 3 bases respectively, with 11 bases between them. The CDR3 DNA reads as TGTGCCAGCACCTCATCTAGAACAGATACGCAGTATTTT. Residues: CASTSSRTDTQYF.

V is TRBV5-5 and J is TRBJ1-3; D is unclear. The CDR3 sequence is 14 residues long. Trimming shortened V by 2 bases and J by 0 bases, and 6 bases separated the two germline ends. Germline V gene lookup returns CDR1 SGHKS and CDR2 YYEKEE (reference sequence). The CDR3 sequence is CASSFVLSGNTIYF. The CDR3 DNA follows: TGTGCCAGCAGCTTCGTCCTCTCTGGAAACACCATATATTTT.